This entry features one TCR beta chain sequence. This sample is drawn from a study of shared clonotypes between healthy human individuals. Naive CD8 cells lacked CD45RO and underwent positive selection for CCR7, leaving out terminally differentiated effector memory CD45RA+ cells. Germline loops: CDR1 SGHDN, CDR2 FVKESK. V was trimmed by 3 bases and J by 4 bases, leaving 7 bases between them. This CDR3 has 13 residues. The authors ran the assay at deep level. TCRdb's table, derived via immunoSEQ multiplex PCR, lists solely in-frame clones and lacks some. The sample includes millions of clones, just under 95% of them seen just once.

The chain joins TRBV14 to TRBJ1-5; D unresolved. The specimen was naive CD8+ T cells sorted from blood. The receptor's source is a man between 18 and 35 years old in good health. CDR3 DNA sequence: TGTGCCAGCAGCCACCAGTCGAATCAGCCCCAGCATTTT. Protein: CASSHQSNQPQHF.